The 5 T cell receptor beta chains reported below all come from one sample, sequenced in a study of blood T cells in healthy people across ages. A J-beta primer mix and a sample-barcoded 5' primer were used in a second PCR of roughly 7 to 12 cycles. A single record per CDR3 protein comes from TCRdb applying MiXCR to the 5' RACE reads. The sample includes more than 800,000 distinct CDR3 sequences, less than 35% of them seen just once. The sequenced material came from blood. The receptors stem from an elderly woman in good health.

The chain couples TRBV6-2 or TRBV6-3 to TRBJ2-1, with a tentative D call TRBD1 (6 bases). CDR3 size: 14 residues. Germline V gene lookup returns CDR1 MNHEY and CDR2 SVGEGT. The V end was cut by 7 bases, the J end by 6 bases, with 16 bases between. CDR3 sequence: CASKGTGTSNEQFF. CDR3 nucleotide sequence: TGTGCCAGCAAAGGAACGGGGACAAGCAATGAGCAGTTCTTC.

This chain links TRBV18 with TRBJ2-3; TRBD2 is a possible D gene (6 bases). The length of the CDR3 is 15 residues. Looked up from germline, CDR1 is KGHSH and CDR2 is LQKENI. V shed 5 bases and J shed 4 bases, with 16 bases lying between them. The CDR3: CASSAGQGGADTQYF. CDR3 DNA sequence: TGTGCCAGCTCAGCCGGTCAAGGAGGGGCAGATACGCAGTATTTT.

The CDR3 protein is CASSYRGPARGPYNEQFF. The DNA for the CDR3 is TGTGCCAGCAGTTACCGGGGTCCGGCCAGGGGGCCGTACAATGAGCAGTTCTTC. V gene TRBV6-5 combines with J gene TRBJ2-1; TRBD1 agrees at 8 bases. This CDR3 comprises 18 residues. The germline V gene has CDR1 MNHEY and CDR2 SVGAGI. V trimming: 2 bases; J trimming: 4 bases; junction bases outside the gene matches: 13.

The chain uses TRBV7-2 and TRBJ2-3, with 8 bases fitting TRBD2. Germline V gene lookup returns CDR1 SGHTA and CDR2 FQGNSA. Trimming removed 0 bases from V and 3 bases from J; junction bases left unmatched: 5. The CDR3 has 16 amino acids. CDR3 in amino acids: CASSLAPGGGTDTQYF. In nucleotides, the CDR3 is TGTGCCAGCAGCTTAGCGCCAGGCGGGGGGACAGATACGCAGTATTTT.

As to this clonotype: One end of the junction does not line up with germline, which may come from a read error. The chain combines TRBV7-9 with TRBJ1-2; D uncertain. The germline V gene encodes CDR1 SEHNR and CDR2 FQNEAQ (reference sequence). The CDR3 length is 13 residues. CDR3 residues: CASSLAEGSGYTF. DNA for the CDR3: TGTGCCAGCAGCCTAGCGGAGGGAAGCGGCTACACCTTC.